This paragraph reports one T cell receptor beta chain. The antigen remains undetermined. The CDR3 covers 16 residues. In germline, CDR1 is LGHNA, CDR2 YNFKEQ. J lost 5 bases, V lost 7 bases, and 10 bases had no gene match. A universal primer site came from template switching; cDNA carried unique molecular identifiers. One entry per CDR3 protein, called by TCRdb with MiXCR from the 5' RACE reads. This sample has about 570,000 distinct CDR3 sequences, with 9.6% found just once. This entry comes from a study of identical twins. General study results and limits: Zero-insertion analyses could be partly confounded by invariant MAIT and iNKT cells. Carriage of fewer insertions was seen in abundant cord blood beta clonotypes, whereas memory repertoires showed none.

The same data also contributed to another study, on yellow fever vaccine responses in identical twins.

This TCR came from a woman between 18 and 29 years old in good health. The sample consisted of PBMCs. This chain links TRBV4-2 with TRBJ2-2; 10 bases align to TRBD2. The CDR3 loop reads CASTPLAGIETGELFF. The CDR3 DNA follows: TGTGCCAGCACCCCACTAGCGGGAATTGAAACCGGGGAGCTGTTTTTT.